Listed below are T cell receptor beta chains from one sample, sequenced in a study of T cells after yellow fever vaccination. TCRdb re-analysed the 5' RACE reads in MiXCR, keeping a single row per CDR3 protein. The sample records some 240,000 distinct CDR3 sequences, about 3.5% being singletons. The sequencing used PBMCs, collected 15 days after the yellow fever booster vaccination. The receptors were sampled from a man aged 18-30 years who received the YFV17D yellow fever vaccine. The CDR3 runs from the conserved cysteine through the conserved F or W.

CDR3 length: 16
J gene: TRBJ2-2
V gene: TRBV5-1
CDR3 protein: CASWVGLAANTGELFF

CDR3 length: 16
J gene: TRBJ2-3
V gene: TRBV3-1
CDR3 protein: CASSQRLAGDTDTQYF

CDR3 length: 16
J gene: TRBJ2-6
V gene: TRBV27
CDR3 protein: CASSLSYLSGANVLTF

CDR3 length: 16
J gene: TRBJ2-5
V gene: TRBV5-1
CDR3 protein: CASSSLAGGPVKTQYF

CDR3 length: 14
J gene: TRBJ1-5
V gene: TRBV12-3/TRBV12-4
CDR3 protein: CASSLAEGNQPQHF

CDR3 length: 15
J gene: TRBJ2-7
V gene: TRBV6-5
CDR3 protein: CASSYSKAKPLRQYF

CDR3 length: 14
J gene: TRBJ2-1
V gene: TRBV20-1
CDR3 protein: CSASRPSGYNEQFF

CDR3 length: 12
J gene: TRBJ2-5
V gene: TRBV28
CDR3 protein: CASIGTPGTQYF

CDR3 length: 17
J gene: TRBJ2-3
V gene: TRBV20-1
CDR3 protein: CSARGLTIPMGTDTQYF

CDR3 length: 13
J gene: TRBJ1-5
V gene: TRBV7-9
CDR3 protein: CASTLNSNQPQHF

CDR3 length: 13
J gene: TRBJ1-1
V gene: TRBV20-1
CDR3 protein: CSARDMGGTEAFF

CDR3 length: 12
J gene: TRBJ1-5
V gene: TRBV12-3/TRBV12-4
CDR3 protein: CASSLGSQPQHF

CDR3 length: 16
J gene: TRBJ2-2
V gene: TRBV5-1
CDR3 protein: CASSSTNEQLTGELFF

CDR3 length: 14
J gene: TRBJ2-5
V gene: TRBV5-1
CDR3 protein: CASSLDQGTETQYF

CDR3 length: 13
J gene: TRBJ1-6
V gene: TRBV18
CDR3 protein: CASSPADGGPLHF

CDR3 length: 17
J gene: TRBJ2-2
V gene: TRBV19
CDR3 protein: CASSIVSGIKNTGELFF

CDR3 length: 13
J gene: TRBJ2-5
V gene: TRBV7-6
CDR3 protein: CASSLEFLGTQYF